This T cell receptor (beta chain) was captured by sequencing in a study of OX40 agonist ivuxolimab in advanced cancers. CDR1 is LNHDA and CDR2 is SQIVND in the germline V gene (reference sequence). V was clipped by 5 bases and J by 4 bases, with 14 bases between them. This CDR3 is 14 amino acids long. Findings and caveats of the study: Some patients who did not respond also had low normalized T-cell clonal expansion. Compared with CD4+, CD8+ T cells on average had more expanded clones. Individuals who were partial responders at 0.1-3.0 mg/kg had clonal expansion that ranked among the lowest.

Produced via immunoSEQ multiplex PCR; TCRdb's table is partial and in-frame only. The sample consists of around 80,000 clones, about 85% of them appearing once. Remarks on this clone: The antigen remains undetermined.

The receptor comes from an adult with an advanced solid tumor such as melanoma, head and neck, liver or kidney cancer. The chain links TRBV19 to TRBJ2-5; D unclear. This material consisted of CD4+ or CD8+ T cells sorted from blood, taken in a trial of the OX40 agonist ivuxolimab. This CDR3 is CASSVGKGRETQYF. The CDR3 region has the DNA TGTGCCAGTAGTGTAGGGAAGGGCCGAGAGACCCAGTACTTC.